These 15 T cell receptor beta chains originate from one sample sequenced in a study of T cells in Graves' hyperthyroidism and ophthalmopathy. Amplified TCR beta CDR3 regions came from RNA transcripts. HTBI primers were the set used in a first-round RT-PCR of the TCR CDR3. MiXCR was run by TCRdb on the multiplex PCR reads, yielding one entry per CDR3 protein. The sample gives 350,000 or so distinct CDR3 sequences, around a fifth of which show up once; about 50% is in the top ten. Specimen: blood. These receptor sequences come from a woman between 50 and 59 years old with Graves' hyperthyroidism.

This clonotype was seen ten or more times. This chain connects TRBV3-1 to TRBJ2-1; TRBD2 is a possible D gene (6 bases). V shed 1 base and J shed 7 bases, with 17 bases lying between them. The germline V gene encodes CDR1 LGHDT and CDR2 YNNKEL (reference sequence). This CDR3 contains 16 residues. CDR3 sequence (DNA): TGTGCCAGCAGCCAAGGCTCCCTTCGGGGGAGAAATGAGCAGTTCTTC. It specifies CASSQGSLRGRNEQFF.

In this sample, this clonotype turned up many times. The CDR3 reads CASSFKAGTGDGNTIYF. DNA for the CDR3: TGTGCCAGCAGTTTCAAAGCCGGGACAGGGGACGGAAACACCATATATTTT. The chain has TRBV28 and TRBJ1-3; 10 bases are a match to TRBD1. Germline CDR1 and CDR2: MDHEN and SYDVKM. This CDR3 is built from 17 residues. J lost 4 bases, V lost 3 bases, and 9 bases had no gene match.

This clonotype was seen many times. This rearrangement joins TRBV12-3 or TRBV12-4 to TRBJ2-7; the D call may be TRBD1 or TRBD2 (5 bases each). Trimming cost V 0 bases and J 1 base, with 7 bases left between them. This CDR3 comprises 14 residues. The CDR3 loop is CASSLAGPSYEQYF. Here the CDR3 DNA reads TGTGCCAGCAGTTTAGCGGGACCTTCCTACGAGCAGTACTTC.

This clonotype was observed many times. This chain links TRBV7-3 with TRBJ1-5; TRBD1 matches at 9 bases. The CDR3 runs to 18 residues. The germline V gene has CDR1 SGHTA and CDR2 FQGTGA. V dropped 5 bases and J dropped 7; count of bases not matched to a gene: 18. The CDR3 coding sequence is TGTGCCAGCAGCACGTTACCTGGGCTAGGGACAGGGAGACAGCCCCAGCATTTT. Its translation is CASSTLPGLGTGRQPQHF.

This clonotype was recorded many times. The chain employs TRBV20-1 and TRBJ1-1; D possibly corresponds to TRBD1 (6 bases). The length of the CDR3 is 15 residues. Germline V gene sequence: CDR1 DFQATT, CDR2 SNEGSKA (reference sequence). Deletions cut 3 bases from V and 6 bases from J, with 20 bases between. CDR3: CSASKTGTKSAEAFF. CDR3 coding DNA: TGCAGTGCTAGCAAGACCGGGACAAAATCTGCTGAAGCTTTCTTT.

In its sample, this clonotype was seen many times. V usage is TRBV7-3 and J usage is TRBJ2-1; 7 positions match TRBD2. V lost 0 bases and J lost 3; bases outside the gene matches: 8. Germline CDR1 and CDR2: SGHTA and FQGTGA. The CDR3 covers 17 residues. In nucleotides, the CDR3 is TGTGCCAGCAGCTTAACTAAAAACCGCGGGAGCTACAATGAGCAGTTCTTC. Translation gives CASSLTKNRGSYNEQFF.

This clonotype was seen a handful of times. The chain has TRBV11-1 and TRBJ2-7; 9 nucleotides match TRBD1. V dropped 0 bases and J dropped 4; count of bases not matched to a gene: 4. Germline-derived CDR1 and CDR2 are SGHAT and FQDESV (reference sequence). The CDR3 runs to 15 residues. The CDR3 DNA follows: TGTGCCAGCAGCTTAGCGGGGACAGGGAAGTACGAGCAGTACTTC. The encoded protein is CASSLAGTGKYEQYF. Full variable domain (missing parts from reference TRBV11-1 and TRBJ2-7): EAEVAQSPRYKITEKSQAVAFWCDPISGHATLYWYRQILGQGPELLVQFQDESVVDDSQLPKDRFSAERLKGVDSTLKIQPAELGDSAMYLCASSLAGTGKYEQYFGPGTRLTVT.

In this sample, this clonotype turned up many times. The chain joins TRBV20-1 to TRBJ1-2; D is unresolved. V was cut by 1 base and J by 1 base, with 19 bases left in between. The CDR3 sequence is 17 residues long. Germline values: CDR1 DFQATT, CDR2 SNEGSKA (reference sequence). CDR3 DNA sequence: TGCAGTGCTAGAGCAAAGGGTAGGGCCCCCTATAACTATGGCTACACCTTC. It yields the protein CSARAKGRAPYNYGYTF.

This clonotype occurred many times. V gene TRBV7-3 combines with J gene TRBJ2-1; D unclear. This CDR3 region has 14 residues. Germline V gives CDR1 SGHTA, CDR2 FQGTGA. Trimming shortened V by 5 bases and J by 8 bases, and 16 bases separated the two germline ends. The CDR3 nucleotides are TGTGCCAGCAGCCCCTCTTTGATAGGCTATGAGCAGTTCTTC. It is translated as CASSPSLIGYEQFF. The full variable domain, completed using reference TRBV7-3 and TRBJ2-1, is GAGVSQTPSNKVTEKGKYVELRCDPISGHTALYWYRQSLGQGPEFLIYFQGTGAADDSGLPNDRFFAVRPEGSVSTLKIQRTERGDSAVYLCASSPSLIGYEQFFGPGTRLTVL.

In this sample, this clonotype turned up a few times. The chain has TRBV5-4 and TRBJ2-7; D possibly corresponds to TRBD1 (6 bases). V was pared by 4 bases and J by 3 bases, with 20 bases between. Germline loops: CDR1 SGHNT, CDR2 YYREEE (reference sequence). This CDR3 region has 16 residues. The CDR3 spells CASSNRGRGSYYEQYF. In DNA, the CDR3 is TGTGCCAGCAGCAATAGGGGCAGGGGATCTTACTACGAGCAGTACTTC.

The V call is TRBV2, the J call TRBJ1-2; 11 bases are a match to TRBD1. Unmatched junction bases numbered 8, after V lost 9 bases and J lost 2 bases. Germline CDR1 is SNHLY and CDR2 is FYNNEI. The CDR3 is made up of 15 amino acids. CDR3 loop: CASTGTGGTNYGYTF. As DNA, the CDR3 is TGTGCCAGTACCGGGACAGGGGGGACGAACTATGGCTACACCTTC.

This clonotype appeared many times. CDR3 amino acids: CASSSGVRQFF. The CDR3 coding sequence is TGTGCCAGCAGCTCCGGGGTACGGCAGTTCTTC. This sequence joins TRBV13 and TRBJ2-1; TRBD2 might be the D (5 bases). V was shortened by 4 bases and J by 12 bases, with 10 bases between the two germline ends. The CDR3 runs 11 residues. In germline, CDR1 is PRHDT, CDR2 FYEKMQ (reference sequence).

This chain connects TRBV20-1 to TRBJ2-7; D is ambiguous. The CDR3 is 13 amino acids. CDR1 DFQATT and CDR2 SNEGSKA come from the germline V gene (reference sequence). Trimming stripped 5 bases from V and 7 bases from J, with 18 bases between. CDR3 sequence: CSAVDPTSAEQYF. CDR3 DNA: TGCAGTGCTGTGGACCCGACTTCGGCGGAGCAGTACTTC.

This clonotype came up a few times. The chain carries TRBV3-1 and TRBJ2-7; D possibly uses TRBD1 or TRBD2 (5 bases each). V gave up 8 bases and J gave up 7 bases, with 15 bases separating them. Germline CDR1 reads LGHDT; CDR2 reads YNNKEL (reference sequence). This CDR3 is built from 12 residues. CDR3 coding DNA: TGTGCCAGCGGGACCCCGATGGGGGAGCAGTACTTC. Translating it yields CASGTPMGEQYF.

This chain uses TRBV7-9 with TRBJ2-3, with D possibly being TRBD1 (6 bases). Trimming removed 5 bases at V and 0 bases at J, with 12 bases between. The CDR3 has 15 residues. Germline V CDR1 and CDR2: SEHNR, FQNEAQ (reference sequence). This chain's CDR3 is CASSLDSLSTDTQYF. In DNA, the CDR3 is TGTGCCAGCAGCCTGGACAGCCTTAGCACAGATACGCAGTATTTT.